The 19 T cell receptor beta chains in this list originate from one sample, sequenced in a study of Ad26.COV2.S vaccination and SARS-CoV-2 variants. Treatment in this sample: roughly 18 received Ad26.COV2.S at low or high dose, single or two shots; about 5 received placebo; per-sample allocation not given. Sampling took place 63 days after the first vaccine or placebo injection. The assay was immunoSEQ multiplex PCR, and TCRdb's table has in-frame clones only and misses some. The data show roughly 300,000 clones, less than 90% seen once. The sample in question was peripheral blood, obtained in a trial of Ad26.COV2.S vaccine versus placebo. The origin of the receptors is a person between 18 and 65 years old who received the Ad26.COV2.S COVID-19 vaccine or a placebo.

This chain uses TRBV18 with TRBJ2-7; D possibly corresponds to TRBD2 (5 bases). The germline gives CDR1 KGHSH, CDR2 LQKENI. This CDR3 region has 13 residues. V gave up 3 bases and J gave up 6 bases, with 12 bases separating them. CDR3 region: CASSPGLGGEQYF. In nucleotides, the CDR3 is TGTGCCAGCTCACCTGGACTCGGAGGCGAGCAGTACTTC.

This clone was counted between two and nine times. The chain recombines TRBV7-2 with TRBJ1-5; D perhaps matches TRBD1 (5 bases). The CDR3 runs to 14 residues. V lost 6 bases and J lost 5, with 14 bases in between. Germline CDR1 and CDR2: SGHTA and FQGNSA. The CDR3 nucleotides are TGTGCCAGCAGTCCTCAGGGAGTGGATCAGCCCCAGCATTTT. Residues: CASSPQGVDQPQHF.

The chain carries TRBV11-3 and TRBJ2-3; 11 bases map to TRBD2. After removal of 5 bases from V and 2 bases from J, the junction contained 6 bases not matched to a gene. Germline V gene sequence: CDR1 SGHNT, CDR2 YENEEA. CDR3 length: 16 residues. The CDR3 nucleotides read TGTGCCAGCAGCCCCGGGACTAGCGGAATCACAGATACGCAGTATTTT. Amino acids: CASSPGTSGITDTQYF.

The CDR3 bases are TGTGCCAGCAGCCGGGACAGGTTGCAGTTCTTC. It is translated as CASSRDRLQFF. V usage is TRBV14 and J usage is TRBJ2-1; 8 nucleotides match TRBD1. The CDR3 is 11 residues long. Germline V CDR1 and CDR2: SGHDN, FVKESK. V shed 4 bases and J 12 bases; nucleotides not matched to a gene: 2.

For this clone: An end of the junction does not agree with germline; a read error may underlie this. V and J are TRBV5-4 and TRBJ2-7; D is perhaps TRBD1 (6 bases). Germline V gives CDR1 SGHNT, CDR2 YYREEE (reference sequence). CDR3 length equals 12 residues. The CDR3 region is CASSSQGSVATF. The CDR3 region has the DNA TGTGCCAGCAGCTCACAGGGTTCGGTCGCAACTTTC.

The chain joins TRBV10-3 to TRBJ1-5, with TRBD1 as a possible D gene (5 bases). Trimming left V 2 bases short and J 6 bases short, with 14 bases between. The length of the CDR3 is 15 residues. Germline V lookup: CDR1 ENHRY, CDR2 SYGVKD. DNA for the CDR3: TGTGCCATCAGTGAGGTGGCAGGGCAGCTTCAGCCCCAGCATTTT. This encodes CAISEVAGQLQPQHF.

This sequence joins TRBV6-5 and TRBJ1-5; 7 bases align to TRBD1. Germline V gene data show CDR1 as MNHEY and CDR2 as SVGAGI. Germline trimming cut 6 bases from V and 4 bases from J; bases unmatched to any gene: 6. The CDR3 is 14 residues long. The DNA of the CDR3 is TGTGCCAGCAGGGCAGGGGGATCTAATCAGCCCCAGCATTTT. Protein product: CASRAGGSNQPQHF.

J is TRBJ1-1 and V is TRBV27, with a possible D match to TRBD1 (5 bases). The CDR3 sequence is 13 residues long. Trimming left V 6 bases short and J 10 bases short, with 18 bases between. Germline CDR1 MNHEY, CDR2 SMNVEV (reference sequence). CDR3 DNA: TGTGCCAGCAGGAGCCGGGACCTCCAAAGAGCTTTCTTT. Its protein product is CASRSRDLQRAFF.

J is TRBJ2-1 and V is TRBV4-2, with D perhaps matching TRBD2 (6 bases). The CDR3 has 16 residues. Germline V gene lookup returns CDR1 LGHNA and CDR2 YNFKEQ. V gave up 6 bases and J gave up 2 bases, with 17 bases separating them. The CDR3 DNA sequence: TGTGCCAGCAGTCGGGCCCGGGACTCGGCCTACAATGAGCAGTTCTTC. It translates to CASSRARDSAYNEQFF.

In DNA form, the CDR3 reads TGTGCCAGCAGTTCTGGACTAGCGGGAAAAGAGACCCAGTACTTC. Translation gives CASSSGLAGKETQYF. This chain links TRBV27 with TRBJ2-5, with 12 bases matching TRBD2. The CDR3 loop spans 15 amino acids. Germline CDR1 reads MNHEY; CDR2 reads SMNVEV (reference sequence). V trimming: 4 bases; J trimming: 3 bases; junction bases outside the gene matches: 3.

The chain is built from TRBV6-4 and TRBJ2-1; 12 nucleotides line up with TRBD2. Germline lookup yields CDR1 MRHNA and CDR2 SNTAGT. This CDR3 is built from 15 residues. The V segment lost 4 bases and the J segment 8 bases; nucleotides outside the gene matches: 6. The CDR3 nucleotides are TGTGCCAGCAGTGTACTAGCGGGAGGCGGGGATGAGCAGTTCTTC. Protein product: CASSVLAGGGDEQFF.

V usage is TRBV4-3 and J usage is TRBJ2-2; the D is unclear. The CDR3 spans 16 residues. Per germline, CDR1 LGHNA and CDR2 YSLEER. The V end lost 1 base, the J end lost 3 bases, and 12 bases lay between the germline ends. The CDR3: CASSQGYPRYTGELFF. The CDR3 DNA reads TGCGCCAGCAGCCAAGGGTATCCCAGGTACACCGGGGAGCTGTTTTTT.

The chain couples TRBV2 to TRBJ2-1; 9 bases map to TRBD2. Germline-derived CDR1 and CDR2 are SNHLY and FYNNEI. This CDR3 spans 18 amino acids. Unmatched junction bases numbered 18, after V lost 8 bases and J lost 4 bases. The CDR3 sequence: CASPQGQREALMYNEQFF. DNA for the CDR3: TGTGCCAGCCCTCAAGGCCAGCGGGAGGCATTAATGTACAATGAGCAGTTCTTC.

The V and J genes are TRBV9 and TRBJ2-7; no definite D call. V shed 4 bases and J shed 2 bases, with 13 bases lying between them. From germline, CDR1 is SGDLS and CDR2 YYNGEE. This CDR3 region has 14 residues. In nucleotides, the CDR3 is TGTGCCAGCAGCCCCCGTGCGGCGCCCTACGAGCAGTACTTC. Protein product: CASSPRAAPYEQYF.

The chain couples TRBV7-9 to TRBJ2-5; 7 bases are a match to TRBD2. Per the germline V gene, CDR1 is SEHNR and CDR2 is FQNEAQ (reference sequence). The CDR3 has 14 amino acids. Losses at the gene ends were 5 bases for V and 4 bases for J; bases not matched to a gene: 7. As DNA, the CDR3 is TGTGCCAGCAGCCGCAGCGGGGCCGGAGAGACCCAGTACTTC. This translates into CASSRSGAGETQYF.

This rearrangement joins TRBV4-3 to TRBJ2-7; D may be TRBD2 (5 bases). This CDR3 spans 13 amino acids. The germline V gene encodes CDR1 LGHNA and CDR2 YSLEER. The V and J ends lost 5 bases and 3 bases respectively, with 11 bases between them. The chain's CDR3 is CASSRGKSYEQYF. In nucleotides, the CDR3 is TGCGCCAGCAGCAGAGGGAAGAGCTACGAGCAGTACTTC.

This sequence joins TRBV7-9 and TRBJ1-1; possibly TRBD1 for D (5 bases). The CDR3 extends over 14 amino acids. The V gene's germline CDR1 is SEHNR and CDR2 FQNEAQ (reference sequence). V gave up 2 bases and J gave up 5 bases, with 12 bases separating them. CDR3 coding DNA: TGTGCCAGCAGCTTATCCGGGGGTGTGACTGAAGCTTTCTTT. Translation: CASSLSGGVTEAFF.

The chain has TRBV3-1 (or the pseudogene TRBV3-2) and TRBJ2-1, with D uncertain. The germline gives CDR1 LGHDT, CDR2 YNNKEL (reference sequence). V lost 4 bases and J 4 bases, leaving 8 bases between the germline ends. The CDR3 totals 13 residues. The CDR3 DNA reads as TGTGCCAGCAGCCCCCTGGATTACAATGAGCAGTTCTTC. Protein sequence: CASSPLDYNEQFF.

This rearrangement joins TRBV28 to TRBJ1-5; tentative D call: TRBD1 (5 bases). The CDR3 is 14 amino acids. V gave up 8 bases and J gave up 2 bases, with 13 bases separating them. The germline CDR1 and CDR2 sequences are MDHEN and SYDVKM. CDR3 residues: CASCSTRGNQPQHF. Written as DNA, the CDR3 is TGTGCCAGCTGCTCAACCAGGGGCAATCAGCCCCAGCATTTT.